Each of the 10 T cell receptor beta chains below was sequenced from the same sample in a study of human thymus T cells. The table came from immunoSEQ multiplex PCR; TCRdb's copy has only in-frame clones and leaves some out. Here the sample spans 35,000 to 45,000 clones, over 85% being singletons. Material: blood. The receptors come from a boy in the first two years of life with a congenital heart defect but otherwise immunologically healthy.

The chain uses TRBV28 and TRBJ1-4, with D tentatively TRBD1 (5 bases). CDR1 and CDR2 from the germline V gene are MDHEN and SYDVKM. Deletions cut 7 bases from V and 3 bases from J, with 12 bases between. There are 14 residues in the CDR3. DNA of the CDR3: TGTGCCAGCACCTTGGGGGTTCCTAATGAAAAACTGTTTTTT. It codes for CASTLGVPNEKLFF. Using reference TRBV28 and TRBJ1-4 for the parts outside the CDR3, the full variable domain is DVKVTQSSRYLVKRTGEKVFLECVQDMDHENMFWYRQDPGLGLRLIYFSYDVKMKEKGDIPEGYSVSREKKERFSLILESASTNQTSMYLCASTLGVPNEKLFFGSGTQLSVL.

V usage is TRBV28 and J usage is TRBJ2-7, with TRBD2 matching over 12 bases. Trimming at V came to 3 bases and at J to 6 bases, leaving 3 bases not matched to a gene. The CDR3 has 14 residues. The V gene's germline CDR1 is MDHEN and CDR2 SYDVKM. The CDR3 here is CASSLLAGGREQYF. The CDR3 nucleotides read TGTGCCAGCAGTTTGCTAGCGGGGGGGCGCGAGCAGTACTTC.

The chain joins TRBV5-1 to TRBJ1-4; D possibly corresponds to TRBD1 (6 bases). The germline CDR1 and CDR2 sequences are SGHRS and YFSETQ. V was shortened by 1 base and J by 0 bases, with 13 bases between the two germline ends. This CDR3 is built from 17 residues. The CDR3: CASSLRGAGSTNEKLFF. The CDR3 DNA is TGCGCCAGCAGCTTGAGGGGGGCAGGCTCAACTAATGAAAAACTGTTTTTT. Drawing the rest from reference TRBV5-1 and TRBJ1-4, the complete variable domain is KAGVTQTPRYLIKTRGQQVTLSCSPISGHRSVSWYQQTPGQGLQFLFEYFSETQRNKGNFPGRFSGRQFSNSRSEMNVSTLELGDSALYLCASSLRGAGSTNEKLFFGSGTQLSVL.

The V gene is TRBV9, the J gene TRBJ2-7; 14 nucleotides line up with TRBD2. The V gene end was trimmed by 3 bases and the J gene end by 5 bases; junction bases not matched to a gene: 4. The germline V gene encodes CDR1 SGDLS and CDR2 YYNGEE. The CDR3 runs 15 residues. The CDR3 DNA reads TGTGCCAGCAGCGCCGGGACTAGCGGGGGACACGAGCAGTACTTC. Translation gives CASSAGTSGGHEQYF.

This chain uses TRBV9 with TRBJ2-7; TRBD2 matches at 15 bases. Germline CDR1 is SGDLS and CDR2 is YYNGEE. V shed 4 bases, J shed 0 bases, and the junction held 8 bases outside the gene matches. This CDR3 is 18 amino acids long. In nucleotides, the CDR3 is TGTGCCAGCAGCCGAGGGACTAGCGGGGGGTTCTTCTCCTACGAGCAGTACTTC. Amino acid sequence: CASSRGTSGGFFSYEQYF.

This sequence joins TRBV7-3 and TRBJ2-1; TRBD2 matches 8 bases. The V gene's germline CDR1 is SGHTA and CDR2 FQGTGA. V shed 5 bases, J shed 6 bases, and the junction held 9 bases outside the gene matches. This CDR3 has 15 amino acids. CDR3 region: CASSPSSGGSNEQFF. The CDR3, as DNA: TGTGCCAGCAGCCCCTCTTCGGGGGGGTCCAATGAGCAGTTCTTC.

The V gene is TRBV25-1, the J gene TRBJ1-4, with D possibly being TRBD1 (5 bases). This CDR3 comprises 17 residues. V lost 1 base, J lost 0 bases, and 12 bases lay in between. Germline V gives CDR1 MGHDK, CDR2 SYGVNS. CDR3 region: CASSEWIGEATNEKLFF. CDR3 DNA: TGTGCCAGCAGTGAATGGATAGGGGAGGCAACTAATGAAAAACTGTTTTTT.

The chain carries TRBV6-5 and TRBJ2-7, with a tentative D call TRBD2 (5 bases). The germline V gene encodes CDR1 MNHEY and CDR2 SVGAGI. Trimming took off 6 bases at V and 7 bases at J, with 19 bases between the two ends. This CDR3 spans 14 amino acids. The CDR3 spells CASSLSGPFLEQYF. CDR3 DNA: TGTGCCAGCAGCCTCAGCGGACCGTTTCTGGAGCAGTACTTC.

In its sample, this clone was seen once. The V gene is TRBV5-1, the J gene TRBJ1-1; 7 nucleotides match TRBD1. CDR1 is SGHRS, CDR2 YFSETQ, per germline. This CDR3 is 14 amino acids long. With 5 bases clipped from V and 3 bases from J, the junction kept 7 bases outside the gene matches. The CDR3 loop is CASRPTGEDTEAFF. CDR3 in DNA: TGCGCCAGCAGACCCACAGGGGAGGACACTGAAGCTTTCTTT.

V is TRBV6-6 and J is TRBJ2-2; the D gene is possibly TRBD1 (7 bases). Germline values: CDR1 MNHNY, CDR2 SVGAGI (reference sequence). The CDR3 runs to 15 residues. V lost 7 bases, J lost 6 bases, and 18 bases lay in between. The CDR3 reads CASTNRGPGAGELFF. The CDR3 nucleotides read TGTGCCAGCACCAACAGGGGCCCGGGGGCCGGGGAGCTGTTTTTT.